The entry below describes one TCR beta chain. Its antigen is not yet known. One base away there is no much larger clone; base qualities are not given. The method was the immunoSEQ multiplex PCR assay. For the multiplex PCR, a mixture combining 60 forward primers for TCR Vbeta segments and 13 reverse primers for TCR Jbeta segments was used. Amplification of the CDR3 region of rearranged TCR beta genes was performed with a multiplex PCR assay on genomic DNA. On the Illumina HiSeq System, the amplified TCR beta libraries were sequenced as 87-base-pair reads. Regarding the original processing steps: A later analysis counted around 72 million unique TCR beta chains across the 550 to 800 repertoires, and around 12 million of these chains were shared by at least two donors. Raw reads were error-corrected and collapsed into unique sequences by a nearest-neighbor algorithm in which closely related sequences were merged to remove PCR and sequencing errors. V, D and J gene segments were assigned by aligning CDR3 sequences to IMGT reference sequences. For a sequence to be retained, a match of at least six nucleotides was required to both a V gene segment and a J gene segment. A rearrangement counted as productive if the CDR3 had no stop codons and remained in frame with V and J, and every other rearrangement counted as non-productive. CDR3 was defined according to IMGT convention as the region running from the second conserved V-encoded cysteine to the conserved J-encoded phenylalanine. The earlier analysis of 587 of the donors excluded sequences that lacked an unambiguous match to a single V gene segment. An earlier analysis of 550 to 650 of the donors classified V segments as functional when productive rearrangements were above 56.7% and as segregating when the standard deviation between donors was above 5%. A statistical classification framework was built for diagnosing cytomegalovirus status from the catalog of TCR beta chain sequences. In a later analysis, V and J genes were assigned by comparing TCR nucleotide sequences against IMGT/GENE-DB human TR gene sequences. The TCRdist pipeline was used in a later analysis to assign CDR3 sequences and most-parsimonious VDJ recombination scenarios. A later analysis defined each TCR beta chain by its CDR3 amino acid sequence plus V-gene family, and excluded reads lacking a unique V-gene family. In a later analysis, 550 to 650 highly shared, low-generation-probability nucleotide sequences were removed to address suspected cross-contamination and a sequencing artifact. A later analysis calculated a clonal expansion index for each public chain from normalized within-repertoire ranks of inferred template counts. In a later analysis, generation probabilities were computed using a VDJ recombination model fitted to out-of-frame rearrangements, and the results were checked against IGoR. In a later analysis, hypergeometric tests were used to score TCR-TCR, TCR-HLA and TCR-CMV co-occurrence, with a repertoire-size bias correction applied to TCR pairs. A later analysis estimated false discovery rates by permuting HLA or CMV assignments 20 times. In a later analysis, co-occurring TCRs were grouped using DBSCAN, and TCRdist sequence similarity was added for clustering within HLA-allele-positive subsets. For co-occurrence clustering, repertoires with fewer than 30,000 or more than 120,000 public chains were excluded, along with five or six repertoires with anomalous nucleotide sharing. TCRdb took this table from immuneACCESS and kept in-frame rearrangements with V and J called. Such tables lack part of the clones; where checked against another copy, unresolved V genes explain under half of the gap, and the rest is unexplained. That table furnishes V, J and clone size, whereas the DNA furnished D and trimming. The sample table lists about 55,000 clones, 78% of them with a count of one. The top ten clonotypes cover approximately 1.3% of the sample.

The cohort was made up of 500 to 800 healthy bone marrow donors. Cohort members were all nominally healthy when sampled, although unrecorded immune exposures were likely present. The donor was CMV seronegative and was included in the group of a few hundred seronegative cohort members. Every donor gave a peripheral blood sample, and the peripheral blood mononuclear cells from that sample were used for TCR beta sequencing. The Qiagen DNeasy Blood Extraction Kit was used to extract genomic DNA from the blood cell samples. The V and J ends are trimmed by 1 base and 1 base, leaving 7 bases between them. The CDR3 measures 14 amino acids from cysteine to phenylalanine. The entry retains the CDR3 DNA only, 42 bases that are in frame from base 1. The germline V gene sets CDR1 to SGHAT and CDR2 to FQNNGV. The entry originates in a study of cytomegalovirus exposure and HLA in healthy donors (TCRdb year 2017). Regarding the study in general: An earlier analysis of some 600 of the donors reported approximately 280 Gb of sequence data and around 100 million unique TCR beta sequences obtained from about 200 million T cells. An early release that covered fewer than 800 HLA-typed donors contained about 290 gigabases of sequencing data and 75 million to 100 million unique TCR sequences. Among the approximately 400 genotyped donors, around 81% belonged to the genetic ancestry cluster associated with self-reported Caucasian donors. The aim of the study was to test whether cataloging public T cell receptors could identify signatures of past pathogen exposure. Using immunosequencing, the study profiled T cell repertoires from 500 to 800 subjects and related those repertoires to cytomegalovirus serostatus. Besides the first cohort of roughly 660 subjects, a separate validation cohort made up of around 120 different subjects was used. High-throughput TCR immunosequencing, statistical association of individual TCRs with disease status, and machine learning were combined to predict cytomegalovirus infection status. To study patterns of TCR occurrence, a later analysis re-analyzed previously published TCR beta repertoires from just over 650 donors and added high-resolution HLA genotyping. The later analysis used no new phenotypic data to find candidate immune exposures, relying instead on TCR beta sequences and their occurrence across donors. An earlier analysis of more than 450 of the donors used high-throughput TCR beta sequencing to judge whether each TCR beta V gene segment behaved as functional or pseudogenic. Donor age, sex, ethnicity and CMV serostatus were compiled together with the repertoire data. Genome-wide SNP genotypes for about three fifths of the 666 donors were used in a later genetic analysis, which treated that subset as a discovery cohort. Every repertoire in the discovery cohort had been generated on one and the same sequencing platform. Both class I and class II loci were covered by HLA typing, at four-digit resolution. The number of typed donors differed by locus: about 620-640 for A, B, C, DRB1 and DQB1; 500 to 550 for DQA1; roughly 600 for DPA1; and roughly 470 for DPB1. A handful of DR-DQ haplotypes were handled as single units for association and clustering because linkage in the cohort was strong. On average, around 240,000 unique TCR beta nucleotide sequences were sequenced per donor among a few hundred genotyped donors of the cohort, with roughly 20% of those sequences being non-productive.

Paper-wide results and their limitations: Assigning TCR associations to individual alleles was difficult when HLA alleles, especially DR and DQ, strongly co-occurred. The study gave a list of 150 to 200 TCR beta chains associated with cytomegalovirus. It was suggested by the authors that the approach could potentially be generalized to other disease states and immunological phenotypes. Several of the top co-occurrence clusters appeared to be linked to parvovirus B19, influenza, CMV and Epstein-Barr virus, according to a later analysis. A cluster of highly shared sequence variants was judged likely to be a technical artifact of the sequencing pipeline. For the cohort, immune exposure information was limited to CMV serostatus. A later analysis found that most CMV-associated TCR beta chains appeared HLA-restricted, with HLA associations seemingly driven largely by CMV exposure. Seventeen rarely observed V segments, including chromosome 9 orphons, were excluded from the earlier analysis of approximately 600 of the donors because counts were too low. In a later analysis, 15,000 to 20,000 TCR beta sequences were associated with specific HLA alleles at a false discovery rate of 0.05. A later analysis found that TCR association rates varied across HLA loci, with DRB1 alleles showing the most associated TCRs and HLA-C alleles the fewest. A further reported finding was that TCR beta sequences accurately predicted the HLA-A and HLA-B alleles for most subjects in the first cohort. In vitro tests confirmed that a few of the cytomegalovirus-associated TCR beta chains recognize cytomegalovirus antigens. The presence/absence analyses assumed that sequencing depth was roughly uniform across donors, and that assumption may not be true. In an earlier analysis of some 500 of the donors, most TCR beta V segments were observed in productive rearrangements about 87% or about 30% of the time, broadly matching IMGT annotations. Only TCR beta chains were sequenced in this cohort, and the absence of alpha or paired-chain data limited detectable features. The classifier was reported to diagnose cytomegalovirus status with high specificity and sensitivity in both the original cohort and the validation cohort. A later genetic analysis associated a missense DCLRE1C variant with V-gene and J-gene trimming of TCR beta chains, and an independent cohort replicated the association. While some public TCRs were present in many individuals, most TCR sequences turned up only very rarely across donors. The 87-base-pair reads could not distinguish some IMGT-functional V segments, including TRBV6-2 and TRBV6-3, so those segments were excluded. Compared with equally common non-associated chains, HLA-associated TCR beta chains in a later analysis were more clonally expanded and had lower generation probabilities. Because some donors lacked HLA typing at each locus, the association tests relied only on the typed subset. Correlated functional status among segregating V segments might reflect linkage disequilibrium, but an unknown experimental factor could not be ruled out. According to a later genetic analysis, donors in an Asian-associated ancestry cluster had fewer N-insertions in productive TCRs than the approximately 670-donor mean.

Input material: PBMCs. This clonotype was obtained from a female donor in good health and CMV-seronegative. The chain joins TRBV11-2 to TRBJ1-2; the D gene assignment is ambiguous. This receptor has the CDR3 CASSLAPGNYGYTF. The DNA sequence reads TGTGCCAGCAGCTTAGCTCCGGGTAACTATGGCTACACCTTC.